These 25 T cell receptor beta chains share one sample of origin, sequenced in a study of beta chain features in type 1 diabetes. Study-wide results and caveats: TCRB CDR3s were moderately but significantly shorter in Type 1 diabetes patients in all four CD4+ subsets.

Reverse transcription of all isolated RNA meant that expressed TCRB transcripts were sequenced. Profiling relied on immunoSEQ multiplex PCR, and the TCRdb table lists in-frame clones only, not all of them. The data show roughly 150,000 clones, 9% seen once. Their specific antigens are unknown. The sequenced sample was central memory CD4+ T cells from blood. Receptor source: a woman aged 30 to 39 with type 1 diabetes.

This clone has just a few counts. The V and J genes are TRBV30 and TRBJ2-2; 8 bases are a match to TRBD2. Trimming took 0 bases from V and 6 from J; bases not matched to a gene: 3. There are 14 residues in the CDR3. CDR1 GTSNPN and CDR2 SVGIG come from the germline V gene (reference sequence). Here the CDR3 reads CAWSVRAGAGELFF. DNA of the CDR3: TGTGCCTGGAGTGTACGAGCGGGAGCCGGGGAGCTGTTTTTT.

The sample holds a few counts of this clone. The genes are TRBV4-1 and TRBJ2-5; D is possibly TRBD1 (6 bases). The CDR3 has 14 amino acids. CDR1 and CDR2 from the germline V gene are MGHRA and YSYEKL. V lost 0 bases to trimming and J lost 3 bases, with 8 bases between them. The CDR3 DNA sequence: TGCGCCAGCAGCCAAGACGGGACAAAAGAGACCCAGTACTTC. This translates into CASSQDGTKETQYF.

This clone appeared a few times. This CDR3 reads CASSPVQGLSSGANVLTF. The CDR3 coding sequence is TGTGCCAGCTCACCAGTGCAGGGGTTGAGCTCTGGGGCCAACGTCCTGACTTTC. The V and J genes are TRBV18 and TRBJ2-6, with a tentative D call TRBD1 (6 bases). CDR3 length: 18 residues. The V and J ends lost 2 bases and 0 bases respectively, with 14 bases between them. Germline lookup yields CDR1 KGHSH and CDR2 LQKENI.

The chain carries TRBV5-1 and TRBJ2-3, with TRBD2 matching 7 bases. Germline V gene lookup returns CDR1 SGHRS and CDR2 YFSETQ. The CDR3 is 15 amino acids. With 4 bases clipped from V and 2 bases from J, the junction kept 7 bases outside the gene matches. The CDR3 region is CASSRGEGDTDTQYF. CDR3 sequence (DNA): TGCGCCAGCAGCCGCGGGGAGGGTGACACAGATACGCAGTATTTT.

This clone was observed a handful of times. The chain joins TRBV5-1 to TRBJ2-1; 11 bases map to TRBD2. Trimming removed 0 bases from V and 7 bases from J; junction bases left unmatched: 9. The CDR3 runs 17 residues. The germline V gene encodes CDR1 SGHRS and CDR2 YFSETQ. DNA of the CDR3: TGCGCCAGCAGCTTGGCACTAGCGGGAGCGGGTACGAATGAGCAGTTCTTC. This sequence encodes CASSLALAGAGTNEQFF.

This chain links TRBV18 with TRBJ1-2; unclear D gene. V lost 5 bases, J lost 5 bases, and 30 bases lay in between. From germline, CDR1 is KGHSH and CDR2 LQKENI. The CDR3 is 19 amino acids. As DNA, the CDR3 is TGTGCCAGCTCATCGCTGTCACCGGGTCCCAAGCCCTCTCTTTATGGCTACACCTTC. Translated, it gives CASSSLSPGPKPSLYGYTF.

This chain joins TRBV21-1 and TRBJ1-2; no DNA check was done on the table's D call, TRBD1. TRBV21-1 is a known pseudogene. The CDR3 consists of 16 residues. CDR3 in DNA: TGTGCCAGCAGCAAAGCGCCTGGGACATTTAACTATGGCTACACCTTC. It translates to CASSKAPGTFNYGYTF.

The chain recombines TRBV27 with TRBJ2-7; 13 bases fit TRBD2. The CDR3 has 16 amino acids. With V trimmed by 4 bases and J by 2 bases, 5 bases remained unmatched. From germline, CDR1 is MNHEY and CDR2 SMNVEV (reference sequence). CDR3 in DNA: TGTGCCAGCAGTTCACTAGCGGGAGGGTTTCCCTACGAGCAGTACTTC. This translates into CASSSLAGGFPYEQYF.

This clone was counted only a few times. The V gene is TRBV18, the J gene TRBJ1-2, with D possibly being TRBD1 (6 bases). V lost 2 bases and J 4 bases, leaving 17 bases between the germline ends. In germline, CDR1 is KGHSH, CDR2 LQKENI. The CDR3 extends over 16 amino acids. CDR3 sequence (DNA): TGTGCCAGCTCACCAGGGCCGGGACAAGGAATCTATGGCTACACCTTC. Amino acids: CASSPGPGQGIYGYTF.

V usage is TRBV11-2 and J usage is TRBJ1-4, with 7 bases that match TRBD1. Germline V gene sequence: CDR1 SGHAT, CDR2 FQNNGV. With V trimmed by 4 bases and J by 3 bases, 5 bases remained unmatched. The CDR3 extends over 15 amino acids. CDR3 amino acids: CASSSQGGANEKLFF. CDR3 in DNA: TGTGCCAGCAGCTCCCAGGGGGGAGCTAATGAAAAACTGTTTTTT.

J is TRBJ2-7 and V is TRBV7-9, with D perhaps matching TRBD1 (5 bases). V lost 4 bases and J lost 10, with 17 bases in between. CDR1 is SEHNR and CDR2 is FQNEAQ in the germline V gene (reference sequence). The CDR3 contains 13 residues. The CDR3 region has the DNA TGTGCCAGCAGCTCCAAACTAAAGACAGCTCAGTACTTC. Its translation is CASSSKLKTAQYF.

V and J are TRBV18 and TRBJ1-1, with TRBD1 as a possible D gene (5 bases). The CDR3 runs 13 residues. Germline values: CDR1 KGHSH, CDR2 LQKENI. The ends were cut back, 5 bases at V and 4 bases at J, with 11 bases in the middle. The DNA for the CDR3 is TGTGCCAGCTCAGCAGGGTTCGGCACTGAAGCTTTCTTT. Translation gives CASSAGFGTEAFF.

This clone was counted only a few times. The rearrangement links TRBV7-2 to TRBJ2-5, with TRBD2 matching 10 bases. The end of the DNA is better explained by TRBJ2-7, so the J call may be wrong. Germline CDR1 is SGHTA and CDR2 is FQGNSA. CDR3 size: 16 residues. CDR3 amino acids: CASSFARKLAGDEQYF. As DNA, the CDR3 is TGTGCCAGCAGCTTCGCTCGGAAGCTAGCGGGAGACGAGCAGTACTTC.

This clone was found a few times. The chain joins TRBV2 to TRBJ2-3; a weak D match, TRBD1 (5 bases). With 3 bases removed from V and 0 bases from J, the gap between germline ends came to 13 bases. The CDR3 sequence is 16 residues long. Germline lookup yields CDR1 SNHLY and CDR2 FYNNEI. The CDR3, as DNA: TGTGCCAGCAGTGATGGGGCAGGGCCTAGCACAGATACGCAGTATTTT. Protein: CASSDGAGPSTDTQYF. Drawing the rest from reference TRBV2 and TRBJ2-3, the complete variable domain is EPEVTQTPSHQVTQMGQEVILRCVPISNHLYFYWYRQILGQKVEFLVSFYNNEISEKSEIFDDQFSVERPDGSNFTLKIRSTKLEDSAMYFCASSDGAGPSTDTQYFGPGTRLTVL.

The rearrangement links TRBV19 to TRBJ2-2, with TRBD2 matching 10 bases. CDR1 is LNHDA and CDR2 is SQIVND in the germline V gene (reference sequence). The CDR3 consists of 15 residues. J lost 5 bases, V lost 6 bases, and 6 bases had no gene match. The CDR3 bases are TGTGCCAGTAGGCCGGGACTAGCGAGAACCGGGGAGCTGTTTTTT. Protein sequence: CASRPGLARTGELFF.

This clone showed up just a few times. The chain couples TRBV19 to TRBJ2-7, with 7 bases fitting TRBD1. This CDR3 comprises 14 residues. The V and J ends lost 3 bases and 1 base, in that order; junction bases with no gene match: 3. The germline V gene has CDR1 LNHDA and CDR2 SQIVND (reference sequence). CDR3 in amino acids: CASSMGTASYEQYF. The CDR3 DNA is TGTGCCAGTAGTATGGGGACAGCGTCCTACGAGCAGTACTTC.

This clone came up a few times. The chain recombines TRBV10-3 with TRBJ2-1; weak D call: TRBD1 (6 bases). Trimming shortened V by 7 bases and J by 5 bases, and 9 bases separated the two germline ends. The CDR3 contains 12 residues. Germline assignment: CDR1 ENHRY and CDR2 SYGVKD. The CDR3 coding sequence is TGTGCCATCAACCAGGGGAACAATGAGCAGTTCTTC. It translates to CAINQGNNEQFF.

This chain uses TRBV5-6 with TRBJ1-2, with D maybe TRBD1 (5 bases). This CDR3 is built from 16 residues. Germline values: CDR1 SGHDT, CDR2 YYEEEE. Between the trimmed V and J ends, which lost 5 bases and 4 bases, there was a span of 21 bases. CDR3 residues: CASSRRVAGWGYGYTF. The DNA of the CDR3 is TGTGCCAGCAGTCGTCGGGTAGCAGGGTGGGGCTATGGCTACACCTTC.

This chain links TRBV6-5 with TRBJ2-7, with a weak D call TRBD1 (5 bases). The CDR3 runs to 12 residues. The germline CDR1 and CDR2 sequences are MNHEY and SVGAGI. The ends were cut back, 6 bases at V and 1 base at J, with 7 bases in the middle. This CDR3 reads CASSDRSYEQYF. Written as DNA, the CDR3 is TGTGCCAGCAGCGACAGATCCTACGAGCAGTACTTC.

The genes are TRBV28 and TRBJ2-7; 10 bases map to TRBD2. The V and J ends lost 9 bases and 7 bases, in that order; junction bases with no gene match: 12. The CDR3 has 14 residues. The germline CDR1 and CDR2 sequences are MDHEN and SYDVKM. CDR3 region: CASGGTSEGGEQYF. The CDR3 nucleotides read TGTGCCAGTGGGGGGACTAGCGAAGGAGGAGAGCAGTACTTC.

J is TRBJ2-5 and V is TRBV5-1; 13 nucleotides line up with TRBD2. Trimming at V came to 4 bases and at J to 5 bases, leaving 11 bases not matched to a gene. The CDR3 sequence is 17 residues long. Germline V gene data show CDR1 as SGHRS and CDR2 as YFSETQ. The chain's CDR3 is CASSTGLAGRLGETQYF. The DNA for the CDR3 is TGCGCCAGCAGCACGGGACTAGCGGGAAGGTTAGGGGAGACCCAGTACTTC.

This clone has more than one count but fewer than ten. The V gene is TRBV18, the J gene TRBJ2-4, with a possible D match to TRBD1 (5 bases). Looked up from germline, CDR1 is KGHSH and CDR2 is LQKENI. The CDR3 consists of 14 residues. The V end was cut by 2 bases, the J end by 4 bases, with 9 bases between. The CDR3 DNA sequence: TGTGCCAGCTCACCAGGGGCCCCGAAAAACATTCAGTACTTC. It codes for CASSPGAPKNIQYF.

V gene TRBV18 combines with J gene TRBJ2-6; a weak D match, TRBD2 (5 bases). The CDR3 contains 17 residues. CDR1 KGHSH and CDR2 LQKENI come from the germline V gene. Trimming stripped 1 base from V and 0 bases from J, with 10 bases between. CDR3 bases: TGTGCCAGCTCACCACAGATTGCGGGCTCTGGGGCCAACGTCCTGACTTTC. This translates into CASSPQIAGSGANVLTF.

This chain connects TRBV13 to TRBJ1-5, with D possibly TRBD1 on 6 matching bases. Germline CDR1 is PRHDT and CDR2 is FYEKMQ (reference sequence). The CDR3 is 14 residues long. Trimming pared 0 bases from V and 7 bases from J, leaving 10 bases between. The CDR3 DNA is TGTGCCAGCAGCTTAGGGGTCCAGGGGCAGCCCCAGCATTTT. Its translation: CASSLGVQGQPQHF.

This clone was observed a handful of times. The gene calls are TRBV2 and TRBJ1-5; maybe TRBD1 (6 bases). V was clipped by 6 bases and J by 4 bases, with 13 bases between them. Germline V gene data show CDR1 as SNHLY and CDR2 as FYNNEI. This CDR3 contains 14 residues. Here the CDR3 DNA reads TGTGCCAGCAGCGAAATCACAGGGAATCAGCCCCAGCATTTT. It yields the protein CASSEITGNQPQHF.